This TCR beta chain appears in the sequencing data of a study of CDR3 diversity in severe acne. TCRdb passed the PCR reads through MiXCR, listing each CDR3 protein once. Of over 85,000 distinct CDR3 sequences listed, more than 45% are singletons. The CDR3 runs 13 residues. The germline CDR1 and CDR2 sequences are KGHDR and SFDVKD. V lost 10 bases to trimming and J lost 6 bases, with 17 bases between them. Sequenced: blood. The chain recombines TRBV24-1 with TRBJ2-5; perhaps TRBD1 as D (5 bases). This receptor was identified in a male donor with acne. The CDR3 DNA follows: TGTGCCACAGTGAACCGACAGCGACAGACCCAGTACTTC. Residues: CATVNRQRQTQYF.